This TCR beta chain was sequenced in a study of T cell responses to AZD1222 COVID-19 vaccine. V lost 0 bases to trimming and J lost 5 bases, with 12 bases between them. The CDR3 length is 14 residues. Germline values: CDR1 SGHRS, CDR2 YFSETQ. This table comes from immunoSEQ multiplex PCR, and its TCRdb copy is limited to in-frame clones, with some not included. The sample carries about 90,000 clones, roughly 85% recorded once. Second doses that came at about 4 or about 12 weeks were put together. Sequenced material: peripheral blood, taken 28 days after the second AZD1222 dose. This clonotype was obtained from an adult who received the AZD1222 COVID-19 vaccine. The chain employs TRBV5-1 and TRBJ2-7; D is unclear. CDR3 protein: CASSLGAPVDEQYF. CDR3 DNA sequence: TGCGCCAGCAGCTTGGGGGCCCCTGTGGACGAGCAGTACTTC.